Described below is a single T cell receptor beta chain sequence and its context. Its specificity is not known. This entry belongs to a study of PD-L1 blockade in urothelial cancer. Looking at the study overall: Blood analysis took place 3 weeks (second dose) and 6 weeks after treatment start.

Findings and limits, study-wide: A pretreatment blood TCR clonality that fell below the median predicted better progression-free and overall survival.

Patients were diagnosed with urothelial carcinoma, either locally advanced or metastatic. Trimming shortened V by 2 bases and J by 6 bases, and 19 bases separated the two germline ends. Germline V gene data show CDR1 as ENHRY and CDR2 as SYGVKD. This CDR3 contains 16 residues. Synthetic TCR analog templates were spiked into each PCR. Sequenced by immunoSEQ multiplex PCR; TCRdb stores in-frame clones only, minus some. The sample lists some 84,000 clones, over 80% occurring once. The V gene is TRBV10-3, the J gene TRBJ1-2, with no clear D. Here the sequenced sample was PBMCs, taken around atezolizumab (anti-PD-L1) treatment. This receptor was taken from a man in his 70s with urothelial cancer. The CDR3 DNA is TGTGCCATCAGTGAGACCCCTCTCTTACCTATGGATGGCTACACCTTC. The encoded protein is CAISETPLLPMDGYTF.